This T cell receptor (beta chain) was found in a study of blood T cell repertoires in COVID-19. For the study at large: The samples span acute and convalescent COVID-19 from the United States, Italy and Spain.

Here immunoSEQ multiplex PCR was the method, and the copy in TCRdb shows in-frame clones only, minus some. The repertoire includes roughly 440,000 clones, 88% of them detected once, and 10% to 15% sits in the top ten. The V end was cut by 2 bases, the J end by 1 base, with 9 bases between. Germline CDR1 reads SGHNT; CDR2 reads YYREEE (reference sequence). CDR3 length equals 14 residues. The sequence came from a woman aged 50 to 60 with COVID-19, enrolled during active disease. V gene TRBV5-4 combines with J gene TRBJ1-1; D gene ambiguous. Sequenced material: peripheral blood. The CDR3 protein is CASSFEVRNTEAFF. In DNA form, the CDR3 reads TGTGCCAGCAGCTTCGAGGTTCGGAACACTGAAGCTTTCTTT.